The sequence of this T cell receptor (beta chain) was determined in a study of graft-versus-host responses after intestinal transplantation. CDR3 length: 15 residues. V lost 1 base and J lost 2; bases outside the gene matches: 2. CDR1 SGHNT and CDR2 YENEEA come from the germline V gene. The sample holds a few counts of this clone. Some clones are missing from TCRdb's copy, which holds only in-frame ones; the method was immunoSEQ multiplex PCR. The sample records nearly 25,000 clones, almost 40% being singletons. With 200,000 irradiated, violet-dye-labeled stimulator cells, 200,000 CFSE-labeled responder cells were plated.

The sequence came from a human patient who received an intestinal transplant. Here the sequenced sample was alloreactive CD4+ T cells from a mixed lymphocyte reaction culture, taken before intestinal transplant. The subset: CFSE-low proliferating T cells sorted from roughly six-day pre-transplant mixed lymphocyte reaction (GvH or HvG direction). This chain joins TRBV11-3 and TRBJ2-3; 8 positions match TRBD1. CDR3 nucleotides: TGTGCCAGCAGCTTAGGGGACAGGATCACAGATACGCAGTATTTT. Its protein product is CASSLGDRITDTQYF.